The clone carrying this T cell receptor beta chain was seen ten or more times. The data are from a study of T cells after yellow fever vaccination. TCRdb reprocessed the 5' RACE reads with MiXCR, giving one entry per CDR3 protein. The data show under 200,000 distinct CDR3 sequences, with around 7.2% seen just once and roughly 2.5% held by the top ten. This CDR3 contains 15 residues. The V gene lost 1 base and the J gene lost 8 bases, with 17 bases spanning the gap. The rearrangement links TRBV12-3 or TRBV12-4 to TRBJ1-2, with D possibly being TRBD1 (5 bases). The sample here was CD4+ T cells sorted from PBMCs, taken 5 to 6 days after the first yellow fever vaccination. This clonotype was obtained from a man between 18 and 29 years old who received the YFV17D yellow fever vaccine. The CDR3 is CASSLDRPLGSGYTF. The DNA for the CDR3 is TGTGCCAGCAGTTTAGACAGGCCCCTGGGTTCGGGCTACACCTTC.